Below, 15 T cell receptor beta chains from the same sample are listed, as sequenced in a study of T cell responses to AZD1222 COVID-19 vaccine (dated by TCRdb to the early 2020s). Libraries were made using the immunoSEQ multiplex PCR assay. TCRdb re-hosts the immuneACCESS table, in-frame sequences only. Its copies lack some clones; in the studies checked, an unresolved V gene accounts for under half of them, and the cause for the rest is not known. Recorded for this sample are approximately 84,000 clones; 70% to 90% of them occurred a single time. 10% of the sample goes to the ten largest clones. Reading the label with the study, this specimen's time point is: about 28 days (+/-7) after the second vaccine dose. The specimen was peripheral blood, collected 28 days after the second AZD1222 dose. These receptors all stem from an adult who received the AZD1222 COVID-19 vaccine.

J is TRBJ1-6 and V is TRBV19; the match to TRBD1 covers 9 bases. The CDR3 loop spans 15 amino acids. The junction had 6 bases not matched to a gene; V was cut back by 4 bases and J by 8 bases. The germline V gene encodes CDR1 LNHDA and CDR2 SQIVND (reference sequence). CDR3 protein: CASSKTRDRDSPLHF. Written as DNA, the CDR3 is TGTGCCAGTAGTAAAACCCGGGACAGGGATTCACCCCTCCACTTT.

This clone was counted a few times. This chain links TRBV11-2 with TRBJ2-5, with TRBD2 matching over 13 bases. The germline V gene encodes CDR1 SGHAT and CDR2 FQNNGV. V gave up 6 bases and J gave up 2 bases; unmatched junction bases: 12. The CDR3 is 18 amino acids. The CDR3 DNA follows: TGTGCCAGCAGTTCCGGACTAGCGGGGGCAAACTTACAAGAGACCCAGTACTTC. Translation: CASSSGLAGANLQETQYF.

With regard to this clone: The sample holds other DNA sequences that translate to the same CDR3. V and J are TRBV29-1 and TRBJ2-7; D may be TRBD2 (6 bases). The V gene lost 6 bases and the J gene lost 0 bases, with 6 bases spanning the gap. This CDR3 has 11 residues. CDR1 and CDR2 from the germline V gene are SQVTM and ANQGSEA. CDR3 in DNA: TGCAGCGTGGGGGGCTCCTACGAGCAGTACTTC. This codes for CSVGGSYEQYF.

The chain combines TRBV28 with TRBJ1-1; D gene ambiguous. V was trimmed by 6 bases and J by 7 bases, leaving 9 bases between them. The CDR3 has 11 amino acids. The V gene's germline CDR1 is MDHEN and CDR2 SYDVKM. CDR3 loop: CASSRVHEAFF. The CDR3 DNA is TGTGCCAGCAGCCGGGTGCATGAAGCTTTCTTT. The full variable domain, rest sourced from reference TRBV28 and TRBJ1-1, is DVKVTQSSRYLVKRTGEKVFLECVQDMDHENMFWYRQDPGLGLRLIYFSYDVKMKEKGDIPEGYSVSREKKERFSLILESASTNQTSMYLCASSRVHEAFFGQGTRLTVV.

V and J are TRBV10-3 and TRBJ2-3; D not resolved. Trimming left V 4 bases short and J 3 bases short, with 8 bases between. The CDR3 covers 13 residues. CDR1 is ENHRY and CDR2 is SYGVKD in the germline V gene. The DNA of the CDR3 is TGTGCCATCAGTGCGGACGGGACAGATACGCAGTATTTT. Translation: CAISADGTDTQYF.

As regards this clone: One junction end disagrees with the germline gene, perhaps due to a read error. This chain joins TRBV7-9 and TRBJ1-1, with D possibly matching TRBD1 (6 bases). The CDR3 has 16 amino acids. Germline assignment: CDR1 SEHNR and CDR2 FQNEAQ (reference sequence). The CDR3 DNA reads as TGTGCCAGCAGGTTAGTCCTACAGGGCCCGTACACTGAAGCTTTCTTT. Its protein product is CASRLVLQGPYTEAFF.

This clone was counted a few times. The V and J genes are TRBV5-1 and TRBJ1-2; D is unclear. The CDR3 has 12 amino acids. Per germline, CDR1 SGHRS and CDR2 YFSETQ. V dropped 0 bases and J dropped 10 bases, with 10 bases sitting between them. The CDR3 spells CASSLEGGYYTF. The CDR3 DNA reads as TGCGCCAGCAGCTTGGAGGGAGGATACTACACCTTC.

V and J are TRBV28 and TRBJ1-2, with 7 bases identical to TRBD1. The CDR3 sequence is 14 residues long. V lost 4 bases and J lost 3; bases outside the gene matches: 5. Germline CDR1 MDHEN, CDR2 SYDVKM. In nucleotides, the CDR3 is TGTGCCAGCAGTTCAACAGGGGCTCACTATGGCTACACCTTC. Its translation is CASSSTGAHYGYTF.

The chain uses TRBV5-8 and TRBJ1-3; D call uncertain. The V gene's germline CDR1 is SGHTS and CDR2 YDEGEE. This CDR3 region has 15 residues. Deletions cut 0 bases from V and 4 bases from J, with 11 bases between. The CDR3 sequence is CASSLGTSRGNTIYF. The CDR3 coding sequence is TGTGCCAGCAGCTTGGGTACGAGCCGGGGAAACACCATATATTTT.

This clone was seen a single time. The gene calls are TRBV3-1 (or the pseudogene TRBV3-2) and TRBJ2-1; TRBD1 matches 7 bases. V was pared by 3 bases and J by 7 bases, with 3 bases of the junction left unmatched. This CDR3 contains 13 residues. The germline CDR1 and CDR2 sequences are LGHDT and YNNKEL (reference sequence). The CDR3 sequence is CASSQGQLNEQFF. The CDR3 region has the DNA TGTGCCAGCAGCCAGGGACAGTTGAATGAGCAGTTCTTC.

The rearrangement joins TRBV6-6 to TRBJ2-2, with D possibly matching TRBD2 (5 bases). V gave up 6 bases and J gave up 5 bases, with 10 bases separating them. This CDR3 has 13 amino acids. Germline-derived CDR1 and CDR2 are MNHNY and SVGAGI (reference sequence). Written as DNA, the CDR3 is TGTGCCAGCAGAGGTAGCGTTACCGGGGAGCTGTTTTTT. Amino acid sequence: CASRGSVTGELFF.

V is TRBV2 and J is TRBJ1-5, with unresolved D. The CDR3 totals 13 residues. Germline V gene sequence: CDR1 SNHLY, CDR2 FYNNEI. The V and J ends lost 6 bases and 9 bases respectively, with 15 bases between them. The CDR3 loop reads CASRADTSLPQHF. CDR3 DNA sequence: TGTGCCAGCAGAGCAGACACCTCTTTGCCCCAGCATTTT.

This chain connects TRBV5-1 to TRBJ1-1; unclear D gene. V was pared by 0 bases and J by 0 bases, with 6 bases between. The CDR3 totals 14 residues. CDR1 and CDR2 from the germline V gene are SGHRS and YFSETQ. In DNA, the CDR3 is TGCGCCAGCAGCTTGGGAGTGATGAACACTGAAGCTTTCTTT. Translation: CASSLGVMNTEAFF.

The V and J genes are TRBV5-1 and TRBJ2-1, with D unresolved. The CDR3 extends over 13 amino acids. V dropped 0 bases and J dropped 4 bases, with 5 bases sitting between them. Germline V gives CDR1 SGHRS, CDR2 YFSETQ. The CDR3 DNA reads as TGCGCCAGCAGCTTGGTAGAATACAATGAGCAGTTCTTC. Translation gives CASSLVEYNEQFF. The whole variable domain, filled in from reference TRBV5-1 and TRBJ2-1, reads KAGVTQTPRYLIKTRGQQVTLSCSPISGHRSVSWYQQTPGQGLQFLFEYFSETQRNKGNFPGRFSGRQFSNSRSEMNVSTLELGDSALYLCASSLVEYNEQFFGPGTRLTVL.

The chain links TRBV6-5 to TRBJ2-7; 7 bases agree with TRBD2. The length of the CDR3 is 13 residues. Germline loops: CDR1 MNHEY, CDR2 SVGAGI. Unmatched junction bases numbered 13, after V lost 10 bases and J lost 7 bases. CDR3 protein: CATGGRTTREQYF. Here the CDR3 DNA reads TGTGCCACCGGGGGGAGAACCACGCGGGAGCAGTACTTC.